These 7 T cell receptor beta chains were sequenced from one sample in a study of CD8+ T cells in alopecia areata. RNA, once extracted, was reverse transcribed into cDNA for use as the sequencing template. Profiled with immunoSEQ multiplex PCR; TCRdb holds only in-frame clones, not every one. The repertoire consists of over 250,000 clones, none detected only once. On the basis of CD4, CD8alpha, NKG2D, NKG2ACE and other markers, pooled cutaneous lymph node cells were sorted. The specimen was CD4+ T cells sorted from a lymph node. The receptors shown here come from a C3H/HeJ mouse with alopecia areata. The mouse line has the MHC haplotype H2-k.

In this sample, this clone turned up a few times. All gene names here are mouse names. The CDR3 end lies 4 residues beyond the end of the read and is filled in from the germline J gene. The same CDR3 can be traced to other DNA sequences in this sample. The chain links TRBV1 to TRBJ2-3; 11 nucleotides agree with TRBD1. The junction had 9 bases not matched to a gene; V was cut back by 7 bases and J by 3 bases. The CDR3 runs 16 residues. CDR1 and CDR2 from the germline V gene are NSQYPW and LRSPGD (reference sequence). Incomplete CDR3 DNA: TGCACCTGCACCCCGGGACAGGGGGGGAGGGCAGAA. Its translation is CTCTPGQGGRAE. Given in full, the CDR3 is CTCTPGQGGRAETLYF.

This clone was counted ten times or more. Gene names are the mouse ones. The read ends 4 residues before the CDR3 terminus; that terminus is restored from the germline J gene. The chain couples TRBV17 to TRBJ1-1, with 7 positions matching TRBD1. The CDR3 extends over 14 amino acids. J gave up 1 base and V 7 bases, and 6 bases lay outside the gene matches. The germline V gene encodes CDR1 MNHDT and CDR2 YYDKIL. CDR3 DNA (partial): TGTGCTAGCACCCCCCGGGACAGAAACACA. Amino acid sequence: CASTPRDRNT. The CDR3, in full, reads CASTPRDRNTEVFF.

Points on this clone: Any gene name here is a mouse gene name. The chain's CDR3 is CASRIQGGAETLYF. CDR3 DNA (partial): TGTGCCAGCAGGATACAGGGCGGTGCAGAA. The V call is TRBV19, the J call TRBJ2-3; TRBD1 might be the D (6 bases). The observed sequence ends 4 residues before the CDR3 terminus, with the missing tail filled in from the germline J gene. The CDR3 extends over 14 amino acids. In germline, CDR1 is FNHDT, CDR2 SITEND (reference sequence). V lost 5 bases to trimming and J lost 1 base, with 11 bases between them.

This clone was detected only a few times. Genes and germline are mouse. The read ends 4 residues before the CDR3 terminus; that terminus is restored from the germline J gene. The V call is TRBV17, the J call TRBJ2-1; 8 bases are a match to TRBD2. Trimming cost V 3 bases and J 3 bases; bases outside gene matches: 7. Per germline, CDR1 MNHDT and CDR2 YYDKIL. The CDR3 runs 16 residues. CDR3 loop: CASSSGVGGTYAEQFF. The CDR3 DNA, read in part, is TGTGCTAGCAGTAGTGGGGTGGGGGGGACCTATGCT.

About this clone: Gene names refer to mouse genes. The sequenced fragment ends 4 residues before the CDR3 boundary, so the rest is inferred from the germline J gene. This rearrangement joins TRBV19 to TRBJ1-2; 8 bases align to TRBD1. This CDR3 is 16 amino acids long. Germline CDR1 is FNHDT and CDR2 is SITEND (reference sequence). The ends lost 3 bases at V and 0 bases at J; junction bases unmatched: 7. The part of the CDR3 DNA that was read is TGTGCCAGCAGTACACGCAGGGGGCGGGCAAACTCC. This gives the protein CASSTRRGRANS. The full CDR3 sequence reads CASSTRRGRANSDYTF.

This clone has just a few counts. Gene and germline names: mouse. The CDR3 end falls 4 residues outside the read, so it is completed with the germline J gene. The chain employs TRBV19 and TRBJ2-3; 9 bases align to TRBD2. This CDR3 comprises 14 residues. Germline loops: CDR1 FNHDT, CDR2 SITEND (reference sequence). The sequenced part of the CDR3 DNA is TGTGCCAGCAGTTTACCGGGACTGGGAGAA. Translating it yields CASSLPGLGE. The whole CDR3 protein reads CASSLPGLGETLYF.

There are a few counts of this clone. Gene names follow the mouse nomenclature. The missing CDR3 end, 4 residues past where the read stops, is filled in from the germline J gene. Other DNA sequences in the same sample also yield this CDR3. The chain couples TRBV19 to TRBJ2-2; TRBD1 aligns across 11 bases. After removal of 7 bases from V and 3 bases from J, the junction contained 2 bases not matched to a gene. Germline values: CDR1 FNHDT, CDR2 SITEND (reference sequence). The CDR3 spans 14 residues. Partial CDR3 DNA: TGTGCCAGCGGGGGACAGGGGGACACCGGG. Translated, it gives CASGGQGDTG. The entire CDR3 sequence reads CASGGQGDTGQLYF.